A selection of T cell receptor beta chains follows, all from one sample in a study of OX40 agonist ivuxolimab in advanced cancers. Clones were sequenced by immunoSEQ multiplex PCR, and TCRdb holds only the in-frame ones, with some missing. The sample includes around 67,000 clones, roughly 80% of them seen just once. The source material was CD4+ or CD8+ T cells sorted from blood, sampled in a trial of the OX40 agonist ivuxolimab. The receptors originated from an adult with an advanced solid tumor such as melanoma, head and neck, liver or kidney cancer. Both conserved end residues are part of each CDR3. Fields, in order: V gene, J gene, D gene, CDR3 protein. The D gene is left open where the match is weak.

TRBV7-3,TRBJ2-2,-,CASRKSGGGGELFF
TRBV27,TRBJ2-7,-,CASAGGRSFYEQYF
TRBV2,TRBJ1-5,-,CASSDQVSPPQHF
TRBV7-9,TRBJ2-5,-,CASSGGVATETQYF
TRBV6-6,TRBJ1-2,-,CASSKQSYGYTF
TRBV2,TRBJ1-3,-,CASSEWQLGNTIYF
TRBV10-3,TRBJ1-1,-,CAIRGGRGDYTEAFF
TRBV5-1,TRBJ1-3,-,CASSLGEDSYSGNTIYF
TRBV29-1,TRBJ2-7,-,CSGLGQVPYEQYF
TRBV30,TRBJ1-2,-,CASQEGYGYTF
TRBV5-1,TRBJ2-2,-,CASSLYLVGDTGELFF
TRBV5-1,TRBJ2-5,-,CASNSAQETQYF
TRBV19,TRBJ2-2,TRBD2,CASSAGLAGYNTGELFF
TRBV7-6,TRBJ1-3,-,CASSFYGSGNTIYF
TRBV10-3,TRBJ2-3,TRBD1,CAISEVQGVADTQYF
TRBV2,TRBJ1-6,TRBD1,CASSPETGGDSPLHF
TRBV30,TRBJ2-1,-,CAWSVGRGYYNEQFF
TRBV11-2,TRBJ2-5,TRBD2,CASSLGSGGAYETQYF
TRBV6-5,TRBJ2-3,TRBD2,CASNGGNTDTQYF
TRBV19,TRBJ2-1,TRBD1,CASSRGQIYNEQFF
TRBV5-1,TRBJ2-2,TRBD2,CASSLLWTSGRGAGELFF
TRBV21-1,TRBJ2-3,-,CAGPSGRLDTQYF
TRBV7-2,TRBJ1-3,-,CASSFITSGNTIYF
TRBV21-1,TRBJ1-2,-,CASTRDRALNFAYGYTF
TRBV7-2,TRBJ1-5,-,CASSLQGGQPQHF
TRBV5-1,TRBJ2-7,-,CASSSQDSLRYF
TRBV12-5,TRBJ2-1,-,CASGLVRSGSEQFF
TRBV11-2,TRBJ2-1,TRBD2,CASRPPGGGLGYNEQFF
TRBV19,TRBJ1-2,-,CASSIGGSYGYTF
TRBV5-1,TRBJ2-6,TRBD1,CASSLIGDRSSGANVLTF